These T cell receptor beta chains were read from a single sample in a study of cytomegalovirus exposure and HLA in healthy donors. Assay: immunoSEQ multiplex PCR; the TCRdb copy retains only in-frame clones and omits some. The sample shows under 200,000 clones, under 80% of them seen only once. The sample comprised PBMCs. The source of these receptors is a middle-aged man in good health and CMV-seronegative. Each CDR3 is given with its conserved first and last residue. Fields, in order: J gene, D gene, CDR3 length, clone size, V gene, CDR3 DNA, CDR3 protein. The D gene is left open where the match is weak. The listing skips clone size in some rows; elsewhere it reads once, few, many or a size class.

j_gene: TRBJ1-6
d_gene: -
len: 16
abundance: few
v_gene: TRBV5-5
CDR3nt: TGTGCCAGCAGCTTGGAGGCCAGGGTTATTAGCTCACCCCTCCACTTT
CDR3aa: CASSLEARVISSPLHF

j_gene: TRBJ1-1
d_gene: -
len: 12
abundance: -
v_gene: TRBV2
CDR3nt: TGTGCCAGCAGTGACAGGCCCTTGATGGCTTTCTTT
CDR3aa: CASSDRPLMAFF

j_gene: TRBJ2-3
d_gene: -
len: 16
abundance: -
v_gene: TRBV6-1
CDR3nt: TGTGCCAGCAGTGAAGCGCGGACTACTAGCACAGATACGCAGTATTTT
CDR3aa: CASSEARTTSTDTQYF

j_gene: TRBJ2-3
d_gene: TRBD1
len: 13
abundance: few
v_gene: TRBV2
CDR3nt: TGTGCCAGCCACGGACAGGGGACAGATACGCAGTATTTT
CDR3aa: CASHGQGTDTQYF

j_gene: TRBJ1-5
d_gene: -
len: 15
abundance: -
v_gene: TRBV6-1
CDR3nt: TGTGCCAGCAGTGAATTTGGGGGCGGCAATCAGCCCCAGCATTTT
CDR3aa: CASSEFGGGNQPQHF

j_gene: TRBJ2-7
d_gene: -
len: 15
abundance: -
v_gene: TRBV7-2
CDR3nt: TGTGCCAGCAGCTTAGGGGGGCCGCCGAACTACGAGCAGTACTTC
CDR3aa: CASSLGGPPNYEQYF

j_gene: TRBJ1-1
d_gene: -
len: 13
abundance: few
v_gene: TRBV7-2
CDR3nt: TGTGCCAGCAGCTTAGGAGCGAACACTGAAGCTTTCTTT
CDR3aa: CASSLGANTEAFF

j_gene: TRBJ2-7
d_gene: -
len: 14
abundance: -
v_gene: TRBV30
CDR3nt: TGTGCCGGACGGGGGAATCCGGGCTCCTACGAGCAGTACTTC
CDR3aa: CAGRGNPGSYEQYF

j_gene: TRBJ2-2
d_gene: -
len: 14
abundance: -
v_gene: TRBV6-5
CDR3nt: TGTGCCAGCAGGCCGCGGAGGGAGTCCGGGGAGCTGTTTTTT
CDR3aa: CASRPRRESGELFF

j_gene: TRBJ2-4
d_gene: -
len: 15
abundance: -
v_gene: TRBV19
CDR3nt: TGTGCCAGTAGTATGGAGATGACGTCCAAAAACATTCAGTACTTC
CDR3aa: CASSMEMTSKNIQYF

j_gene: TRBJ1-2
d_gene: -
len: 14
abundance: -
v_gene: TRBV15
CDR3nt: TGTGCCACCAGCAGGAGGCAGGGTTCCTATGGCTACACCTTC
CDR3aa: CATSRRQGSYGYTF

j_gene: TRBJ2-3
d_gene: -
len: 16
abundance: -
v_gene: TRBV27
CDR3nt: TGTGCCAGCAGTTCACACAGGGGAGGAGGCACAGATACGCAGTATTTT
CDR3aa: CASSSHRGGGTDTQYF

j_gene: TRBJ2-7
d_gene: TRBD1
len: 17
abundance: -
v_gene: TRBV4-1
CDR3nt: TGCGCCAGCAGCCAGCAACCGGGACAGGGGCCGAACTGTGAGCAGTACTTC
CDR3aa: CASSQQPGQGPNCEQYF

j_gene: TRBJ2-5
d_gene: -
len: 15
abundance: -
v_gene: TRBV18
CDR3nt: TGTGCCAGCTCACCATATAGAGGGCCCCAAGAGACCCAGTACTTC
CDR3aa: CASSPYRGPQETQYF

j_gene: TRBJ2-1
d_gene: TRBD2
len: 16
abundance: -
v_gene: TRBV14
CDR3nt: TGTGCCAGCAGCCAGCTAGCGGGGGAGACTTGGGTGGAGCAGTTCTTC
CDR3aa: CASSQLAGETWVEQFF

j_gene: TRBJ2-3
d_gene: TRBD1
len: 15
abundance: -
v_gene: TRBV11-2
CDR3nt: TGTGCCAGCAGCCCGTCCGGACAGGGATCAGATACGCAGTATTTT
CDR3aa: CASSPSGQGSDTQYF